Each of the 16 T cell receptor beta chains below was sequenced from the same sample in a study of blood T cell repertoires in COVID-19. TCRdb's copy holds only in-frame clones and misses some; the assay was immunoSEQ multiplex PCR. The sample holds some 220,000 clones, about 79% seen once. Sequencing was carried out using PBMCs or T cells enriched from blood (not recorded which). The receptor source for this set is a woman aged 40 to 49 with acute COVID-19.

The chain recombines TRBV4-3 with TRBJ1-4; 9 bases agree with TRBD1. V gave up 4 bases and J gave up 8 bases; unmatched junction bases: 8. Germline V gene data show CDR1 as LGHNA and CDR2 as YSLEER. CDR3 length: 15 residues. CDR3 bases: TGCGCCAGCAGCCGACAGGACAGGGGTGGGGAAAAACTGTTTTTT. Translation gives CASSRQDRGGEKLFF.

The rearrangement joins TRBV3-1 (or the pseudogene TRBV3-2) to TRBJ2-7, with D possibly TRBD2 on 6 matching bases. V lost 7 bases and J lost 3, with 7 bases in between. Germline V gives CDR1 LGHDT, CDR2 YNNKEL (reference sequence). This CDR3 spans 11 amino acids. The CDR3 region is CASTGGYEQYF. In nucleotides, the CDR3 is TGTGCCAGCACCGGGGGCTACGAGCAGTACTTC.

The chain uses TRBV5-8 and TRBJ1-1, with D perhaps TRBD1 (5 bases). This CDR3 has 11 amino acids. From germline, CDR1 is SGHTS and CDR2 YDEGEE. Trimming left V 5 bases short and J 10 bases short, with 12 bases between. CDR3 protein: CASRGEERAFF. CDR3 sequence (DNA): TGTGCCAGCAGAGGGGAAGAGAGAGCTTTCTTT.

The count of this clone is one. The rearrangement uses TRBV27 and TRBJ1-2, with 8 bases matching TRBD1. The CDR3 extends over 14 amino acids. Trimming removed 5 bases from V and 6 bases from J; junction bases left unmatched: 8. Germline V gives CDR1 MNHEY, CDR2 SMNVEV (reference sequence). In DNA, the CDR3 is TGTGCCAGCAGTCCCACCCCGACAGGGGATGGCTACACCTTC. It is translated as CASSPTPTGDGYTF.

V is TRBV3-1 (or the pseudogene TRBV3-2) and J is TRBJ1-2, with 7 bases aligning to TRBD1. The germline CDR1 and CDR2 sequences are LGHDT and YNNKEL (reference sequence). Losses at the gene ends were 3 bases for V and 0 bases for J; bases not matched to a gene: 7. There are 16 residues in the CDR3. The CDR3 here is CASSHDGTVTNYGYTF. In nucleotides, the CDR3 is TGTGCCAGCAGCCATGACGGGACAGTTACTAACTATGGCTACACCTTC.

The genes are TRBV7-9 and TRBJ1-1; 9 bases align to TRBD1. This CDR3 has 12 amino acids. V trimming: 1 base; J trimming: 11 bases; junction bases outside the gene matches: 2. The V gene's germline CDR1 is SEHNR and CDR2 FQNEAQ (reference sequence). CDR3 residues: CASSLDGQGAFF. CDR3 coding DNA: TGTGCCAGCAGCTTAGATGGACAGGGGGCTTTCTTT.

This chain joins TRBV6-2 or TRBV6-3 and TRBJ2-1; TRBD2 matches 8 bases. V lost 6 bases to trimming and J lost 5 bases; unmatched junction nucleotides: 9. CDR1 is MNHEY, CDR2 SVGEGT, per germline. This CDR3 comprises 15 residues. The CDR3 protein is CASSPLRGANNEQFF. The CDR3 coding sequence is TGTGCCAGCAGCCCCCTGCGGGGGGCGAACAATGAGCAGTTCTTC.

There are a few counts of this clone. The chain combines TRBV5-1 with TRBJ1-1; D not certain. The CDR3 spans 14 residues. CDR1 and CDR2 (germline): SGHRS, YFSETQ. The V gene lost 0 bases and the J gene lost 4 bases, with 10 bases spanning the gap. As DNA, the CDR3 is TGCGCCAGCAGCTTGGTCAATTCGGGCACTGAAGCTTTCTTT. It yields the protein CASSLVNSGTEAFF.

The gene calls are TRBV13 and TRBJ1-4, with D possibly TRBD1 on 5 matching bases. Germline assignment: CDR1 PRHDT and CDR2 FYEKMQ (reference sequence). V gave up 2 bases and J gave up 6 bases, with 13 bases separating them. The CDR3 length is 15 residues. The CDR3 region has the DNA TGTGCCAGCAGCTTAAGACAGCTTAACCATGAAAAACTGTTTTTT. The encoded protein is CASSLRQLNHEKLFF.

The CDR3 sequence: CASNRVSYEQYF. The CDR3 DNA follows: TGTGCCAGCAACAGGGTCTCCTACGAGCAGTACTTC. This rearrangement joins TRBV2 to TRBJ2-7; a possible D gene is TRBD1 (6 bases). CDR3 length: 12 residues. V lost 7 bases, J lost 0 bases, and 7 bases lay in between. Per germline, CDR1 SNHLY and CDR2 FYNNEI.

This chain connects TRBV4-2 to TRBJ2-1; possibly TRBD2 for D (6 bases). V was pared by 1 base and J by 4 bases, with 11 bases between. CDR3 length: 15 amino acids. Per the germline V gene, CDR1 is LGHNA and CDR2 is YNFKEQ. This CDR3 reads CASSQGGVNYNEQFF. The CDR3 DNA reads TGTGCCAGCAGCCAAGGGGGGGTAAATTACAATGAGCAGTTCTTC.

V usage is TRBV7-3 and J usage is TRBJ1-1; TRBD1 matches at 9 bases. CDR1 is SGHTA, CDR2 FQGTGA, per germline. The CDR3 runs 13 residues. The trim removed 2 bases at V and 11 bases at J, leaving 6 bases unmatched. CDR3 sequence reads: CASSLAEGTGAFF. CDR3 coding DNA: TGTGCCAGCAGCTTAGCGGAAGGGACAGGGGCTTTCTTT.

The chain is built from TRBV5-1 and TRBJ2-7; 12 positions agree with TRBD2. Germline trimming cut 5 bases from V and 2 bases from J; bases unmatched to any gene: 11. CDR3 size: 17 residues. CDR1 and CDR2 from the germline V gene are SGHRS and YFSETQ. CDR3 nucleotide sequence: TGCGCCAGCAGGTCGACTAGCGGGAGAGAGGGGGCCTACGAGCAGTACTTC. It encodes CASRSTSGREGAYEQYF.

The J gene is TRBJ1-2, the V gene TRBV7-2; no firm D call. CDR3 length equals 14 residues. V shed 5 bases and J shed 10 bases, with 20 bases lying between them. In germline, CDR1 is SGHTA, CDR2 FQGNSA. CDR3 DNA sequence: TGTGCCAGCAGCCCTCTTCGGGTGGGTGAGGACTACACCTTC. This sequence encodes CASSPLRVGEDYTF.

There are a few counts of this clone. The V call is TRBV3-1 (or the pseudogene TRBV3-2), the J call TRBJ1-5, with D perhaps TRBD1 (6 bases). Germline V gives CDR1 LGHDT, CDR2 YNNKEL (reference sequence). V lost 1 base to trimming and J lost 4 bases, with 17 bases between them. The CDR3 is 17 residues long. CDR3 nucleotide sequence: TGTGCCAGCAGCCAAGTCGGGGGGCGGATAGGGAATCAGCCCCAGCATTTT. Its translation is CASSQVGGRIGNQPQHF.

The V gene is TRBV7-2, the J gene TRBJ2-1; TRBD2 matches 16 bases. The V segment lost 9 bases and the J segment 2 bases; nucleotides outside the gene matches: 7. Germline CDR1 reads SGHTA; CDR2 reads FQGNSA. The CDR3 runs 17 residues. The CDR3 here is CARVGTSGGATYNEQFF. The CDR3 DNA sequence: TGTGCCAGGGTCGGGACTAGCGGGGGGGCGACCTACAATGAGCAGTTCTTC.